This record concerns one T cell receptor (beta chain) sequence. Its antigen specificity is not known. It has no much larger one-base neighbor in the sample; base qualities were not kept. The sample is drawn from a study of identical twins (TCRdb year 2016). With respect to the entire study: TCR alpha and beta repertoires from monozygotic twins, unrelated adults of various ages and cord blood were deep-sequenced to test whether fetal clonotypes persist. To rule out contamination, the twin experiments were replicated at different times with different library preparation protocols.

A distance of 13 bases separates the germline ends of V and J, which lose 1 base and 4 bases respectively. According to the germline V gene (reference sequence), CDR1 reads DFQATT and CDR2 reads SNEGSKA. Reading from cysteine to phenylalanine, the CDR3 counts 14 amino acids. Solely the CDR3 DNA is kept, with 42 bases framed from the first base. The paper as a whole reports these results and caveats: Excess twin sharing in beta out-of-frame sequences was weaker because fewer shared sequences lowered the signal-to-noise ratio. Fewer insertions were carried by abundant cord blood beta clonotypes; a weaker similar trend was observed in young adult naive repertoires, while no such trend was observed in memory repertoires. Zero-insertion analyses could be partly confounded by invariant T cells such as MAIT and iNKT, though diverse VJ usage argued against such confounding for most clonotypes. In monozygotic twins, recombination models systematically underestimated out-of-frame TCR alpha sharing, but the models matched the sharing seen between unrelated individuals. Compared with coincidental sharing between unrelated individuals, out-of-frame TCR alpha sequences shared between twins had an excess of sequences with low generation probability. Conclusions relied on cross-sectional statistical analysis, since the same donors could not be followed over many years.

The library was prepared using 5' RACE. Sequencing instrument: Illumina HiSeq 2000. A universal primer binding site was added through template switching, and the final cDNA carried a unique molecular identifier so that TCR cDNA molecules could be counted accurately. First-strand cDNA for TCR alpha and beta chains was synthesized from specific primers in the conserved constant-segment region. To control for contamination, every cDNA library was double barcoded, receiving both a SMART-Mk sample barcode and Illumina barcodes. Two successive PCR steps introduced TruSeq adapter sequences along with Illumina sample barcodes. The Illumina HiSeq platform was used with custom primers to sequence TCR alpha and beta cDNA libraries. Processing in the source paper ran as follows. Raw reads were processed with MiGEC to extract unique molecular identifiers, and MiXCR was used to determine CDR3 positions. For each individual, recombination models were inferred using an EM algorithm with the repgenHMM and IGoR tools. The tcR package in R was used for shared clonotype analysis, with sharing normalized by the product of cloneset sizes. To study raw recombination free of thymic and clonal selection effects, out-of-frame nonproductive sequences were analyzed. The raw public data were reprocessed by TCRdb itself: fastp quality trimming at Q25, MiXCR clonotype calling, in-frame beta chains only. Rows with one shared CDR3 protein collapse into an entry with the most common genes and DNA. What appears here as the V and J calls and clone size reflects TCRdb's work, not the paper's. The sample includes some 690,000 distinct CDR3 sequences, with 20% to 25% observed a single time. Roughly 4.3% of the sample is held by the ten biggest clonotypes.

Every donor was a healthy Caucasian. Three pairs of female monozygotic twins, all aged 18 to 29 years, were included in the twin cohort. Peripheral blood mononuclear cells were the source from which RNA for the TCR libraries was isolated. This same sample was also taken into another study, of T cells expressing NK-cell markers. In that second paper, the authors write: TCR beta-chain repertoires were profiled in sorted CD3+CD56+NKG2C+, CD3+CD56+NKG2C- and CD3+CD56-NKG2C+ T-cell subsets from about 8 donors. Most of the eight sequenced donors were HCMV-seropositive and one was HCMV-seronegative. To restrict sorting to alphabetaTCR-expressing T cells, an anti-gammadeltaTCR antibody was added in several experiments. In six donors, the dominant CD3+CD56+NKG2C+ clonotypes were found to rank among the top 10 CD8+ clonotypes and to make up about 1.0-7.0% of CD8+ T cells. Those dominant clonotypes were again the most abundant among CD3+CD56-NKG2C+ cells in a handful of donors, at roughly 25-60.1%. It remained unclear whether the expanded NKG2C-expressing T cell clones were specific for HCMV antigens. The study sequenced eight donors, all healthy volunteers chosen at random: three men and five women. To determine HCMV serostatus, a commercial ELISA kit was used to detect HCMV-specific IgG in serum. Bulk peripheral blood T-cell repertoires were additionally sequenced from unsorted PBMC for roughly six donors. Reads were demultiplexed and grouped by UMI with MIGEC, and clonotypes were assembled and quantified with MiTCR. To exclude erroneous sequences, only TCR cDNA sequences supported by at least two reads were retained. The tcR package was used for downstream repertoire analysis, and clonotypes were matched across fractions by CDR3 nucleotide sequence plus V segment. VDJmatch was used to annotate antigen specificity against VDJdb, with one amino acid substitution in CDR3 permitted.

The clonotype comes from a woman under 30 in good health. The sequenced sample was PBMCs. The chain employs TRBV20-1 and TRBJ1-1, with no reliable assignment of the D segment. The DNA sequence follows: TGCAGTGCTAGAGTTCTCGGGATGGGCACTGAAGCTTTCTTT. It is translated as CSARVLGMGTEAFF.